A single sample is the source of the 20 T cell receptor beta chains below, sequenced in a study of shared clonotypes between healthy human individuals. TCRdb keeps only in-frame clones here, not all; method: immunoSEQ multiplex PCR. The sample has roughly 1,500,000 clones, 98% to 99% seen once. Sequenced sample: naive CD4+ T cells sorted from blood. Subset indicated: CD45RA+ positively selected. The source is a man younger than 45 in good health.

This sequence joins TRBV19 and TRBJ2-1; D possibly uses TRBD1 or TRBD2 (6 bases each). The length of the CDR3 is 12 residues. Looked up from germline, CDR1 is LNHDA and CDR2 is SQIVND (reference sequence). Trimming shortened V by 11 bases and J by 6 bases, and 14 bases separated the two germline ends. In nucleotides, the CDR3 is TGTGCCGTGTGCGGGACACCCAATGAGCAGTTCTTC. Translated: CAVCGTPNEQFF. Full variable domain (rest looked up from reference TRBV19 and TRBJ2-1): DGGITQSPKYLFRKEGQNVTLSCEQNLNHDAMYWYRQDPGQGLRLIYYSQIVNDFQKGDIAEGYSVSREKKESFPLTVTSAQKNPTAFYLCAVCGTPNEQFFGPGTRLTVL.

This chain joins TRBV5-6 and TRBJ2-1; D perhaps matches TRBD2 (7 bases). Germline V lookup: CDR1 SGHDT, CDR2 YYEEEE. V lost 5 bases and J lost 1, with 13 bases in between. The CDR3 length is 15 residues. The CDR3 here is CASSSEGGSYNEQFF. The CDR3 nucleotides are TGTGCCAGCAGTTCCGAGGGGGGGTCCTACAATGAGCAGTTCTTC.

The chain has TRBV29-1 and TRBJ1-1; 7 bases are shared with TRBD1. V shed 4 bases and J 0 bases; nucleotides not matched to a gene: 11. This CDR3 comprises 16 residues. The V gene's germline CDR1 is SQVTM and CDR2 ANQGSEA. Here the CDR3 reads CSVVVWGGQMNTEAFF. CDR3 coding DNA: TGCAGCGTTGTGGTCTGGGGGGGACAGATGAACACTGAAGCTTTCTTT.

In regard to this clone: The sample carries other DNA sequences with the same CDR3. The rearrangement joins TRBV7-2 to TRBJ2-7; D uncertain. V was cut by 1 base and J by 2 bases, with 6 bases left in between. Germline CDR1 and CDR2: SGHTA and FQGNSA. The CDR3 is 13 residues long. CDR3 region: CASSLGRAYEQYF. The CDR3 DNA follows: TGTGCCAGCAGCTTAGGGAGAGCCTACGAGCAGTACTTC.

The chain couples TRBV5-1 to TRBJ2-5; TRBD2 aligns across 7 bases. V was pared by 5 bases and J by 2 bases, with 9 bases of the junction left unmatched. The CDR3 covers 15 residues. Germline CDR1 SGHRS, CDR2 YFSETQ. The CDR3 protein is CASSVLAGVQETQYF. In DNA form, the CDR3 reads TGCGCCAGCAGTGTATTAGCGGGCGTGCAAGAGACCCAGTACTTC.

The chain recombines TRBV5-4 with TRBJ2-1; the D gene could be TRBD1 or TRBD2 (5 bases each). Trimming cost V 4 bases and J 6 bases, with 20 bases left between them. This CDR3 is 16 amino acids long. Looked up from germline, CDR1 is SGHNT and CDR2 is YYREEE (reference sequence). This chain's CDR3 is CASSRGPDRDVNEQFF. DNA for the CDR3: TGTGCCAGCAGCCGGGGACCGGATAGGGACGTCAATGAGCAGTTCTTC.

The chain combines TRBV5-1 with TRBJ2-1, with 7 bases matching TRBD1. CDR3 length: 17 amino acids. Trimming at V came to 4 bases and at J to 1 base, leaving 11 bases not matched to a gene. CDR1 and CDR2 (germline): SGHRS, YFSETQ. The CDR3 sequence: CASSEGQTKLSYNEQFF. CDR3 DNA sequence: TGCGCCAGCAGCGAGGGACAGACCAAACTATCCTACAATGAGCAGTTCTTC.

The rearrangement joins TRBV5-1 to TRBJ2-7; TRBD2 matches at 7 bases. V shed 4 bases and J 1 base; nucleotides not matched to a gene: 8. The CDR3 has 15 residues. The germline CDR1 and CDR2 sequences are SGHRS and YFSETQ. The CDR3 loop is CASSPRTRLSYEQYF. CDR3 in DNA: TGCGCCAGCAGCCCTAGGACTAGGTTGTCCTACGAGCAGTACTTC.

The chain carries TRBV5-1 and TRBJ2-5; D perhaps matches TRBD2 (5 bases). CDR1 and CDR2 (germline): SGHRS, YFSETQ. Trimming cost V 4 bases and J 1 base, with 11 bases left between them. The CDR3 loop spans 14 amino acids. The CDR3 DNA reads TGCGCCAGCAGCCCGGGGAGCTTCCAAGAGACCCAGTACTTC. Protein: CASSPGSFQETQYF.

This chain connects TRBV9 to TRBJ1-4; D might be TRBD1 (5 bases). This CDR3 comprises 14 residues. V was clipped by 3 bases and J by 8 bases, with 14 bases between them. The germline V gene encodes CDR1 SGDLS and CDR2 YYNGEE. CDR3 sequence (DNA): TGTGCCAGCAGCGGGGGCCCAGGGTCGGAAAAACTGTTTTTT. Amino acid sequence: CASSGGPGSEKLFF.

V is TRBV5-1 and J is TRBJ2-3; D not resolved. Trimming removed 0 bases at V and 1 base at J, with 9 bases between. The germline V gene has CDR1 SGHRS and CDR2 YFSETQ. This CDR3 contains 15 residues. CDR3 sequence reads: CASSLERIGTDTQYF. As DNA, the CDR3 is TGCGCCAGCAGCTTGGAAAGGATAGGCACAGATACGCAGTATTTT.

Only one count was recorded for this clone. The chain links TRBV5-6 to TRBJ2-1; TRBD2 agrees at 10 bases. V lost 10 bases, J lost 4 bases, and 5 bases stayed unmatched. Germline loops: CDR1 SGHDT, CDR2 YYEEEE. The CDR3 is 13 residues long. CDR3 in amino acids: CAGTSGAYNEQFF. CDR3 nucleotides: TGTGCCGGCACTAGCGGGGCGTACAATGAGCAGTTCTTC.

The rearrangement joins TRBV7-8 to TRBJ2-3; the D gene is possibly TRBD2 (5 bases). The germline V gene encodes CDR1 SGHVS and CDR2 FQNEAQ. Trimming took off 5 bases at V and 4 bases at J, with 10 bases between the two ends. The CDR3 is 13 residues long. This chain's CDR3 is CASSPGSSDTQYF. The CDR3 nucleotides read TGTGCCAGCAGCCCGGGGAGTTCAGATACGCAGTATTTT.

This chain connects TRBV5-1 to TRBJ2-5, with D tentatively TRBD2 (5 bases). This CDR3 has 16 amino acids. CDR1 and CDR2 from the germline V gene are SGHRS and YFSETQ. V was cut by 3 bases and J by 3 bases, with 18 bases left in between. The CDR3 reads CASSSSLGGGEETQYF. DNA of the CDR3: TGCGCCAGCAGCTCATCGCTGGGCGGAGGAGAAGAGACCCAGTACTTC.

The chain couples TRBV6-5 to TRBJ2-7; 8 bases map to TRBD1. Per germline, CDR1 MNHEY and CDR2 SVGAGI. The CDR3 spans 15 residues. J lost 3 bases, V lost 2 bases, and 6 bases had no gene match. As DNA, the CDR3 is TGTGCCAGCAGTTACACGACAGGGGCCAGCTACGAGCAGTACTTC. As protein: CASSYTTGASYEQYF.

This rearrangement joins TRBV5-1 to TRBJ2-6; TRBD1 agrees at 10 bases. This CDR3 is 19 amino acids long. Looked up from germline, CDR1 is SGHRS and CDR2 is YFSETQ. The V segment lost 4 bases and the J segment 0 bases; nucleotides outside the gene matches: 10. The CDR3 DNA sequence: TGCGCCAGCAGCAAGGGACAGGGGTTCCAGAGCTCTGGGGCCAACGTCCTGACTTTC. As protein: CASSKGQGFQSSGANVLTF.

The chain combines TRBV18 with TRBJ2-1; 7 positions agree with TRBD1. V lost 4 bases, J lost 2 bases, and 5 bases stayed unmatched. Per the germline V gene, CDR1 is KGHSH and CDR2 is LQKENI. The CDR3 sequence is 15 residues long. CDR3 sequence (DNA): TGTGCCAGCTCACGGGGACAGACCGCCTACAATGAGCAGTTCTTC. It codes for CASSRGQTAYNEQFF.

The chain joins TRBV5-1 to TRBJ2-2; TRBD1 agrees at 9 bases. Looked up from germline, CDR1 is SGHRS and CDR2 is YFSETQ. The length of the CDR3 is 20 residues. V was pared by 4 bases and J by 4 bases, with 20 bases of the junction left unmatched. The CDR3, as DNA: TGCGCCAGCAGCCTGAGGGGACCATTAACAGGGGGCCTAGCCACCGGGGAGCTGTTTTTT. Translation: CASSLRGPLTGGLATGELFF.

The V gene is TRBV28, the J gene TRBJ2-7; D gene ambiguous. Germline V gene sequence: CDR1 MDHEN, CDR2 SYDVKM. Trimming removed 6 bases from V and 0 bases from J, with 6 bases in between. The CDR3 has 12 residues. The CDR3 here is CASRQNSYEQYF. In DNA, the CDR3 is TGTGCCAGCAGACAAAACTCCTACGAGCAGTACTTC.

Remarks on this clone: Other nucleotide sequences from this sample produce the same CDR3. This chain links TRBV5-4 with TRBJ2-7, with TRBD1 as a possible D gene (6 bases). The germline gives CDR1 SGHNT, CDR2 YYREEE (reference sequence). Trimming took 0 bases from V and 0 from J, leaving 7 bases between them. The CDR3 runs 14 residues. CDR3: CASSLDRDSYEQYF. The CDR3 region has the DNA TGTGCCAGCAGCTTGGACAGGGACTCCTACGAGCAGTACTTC.